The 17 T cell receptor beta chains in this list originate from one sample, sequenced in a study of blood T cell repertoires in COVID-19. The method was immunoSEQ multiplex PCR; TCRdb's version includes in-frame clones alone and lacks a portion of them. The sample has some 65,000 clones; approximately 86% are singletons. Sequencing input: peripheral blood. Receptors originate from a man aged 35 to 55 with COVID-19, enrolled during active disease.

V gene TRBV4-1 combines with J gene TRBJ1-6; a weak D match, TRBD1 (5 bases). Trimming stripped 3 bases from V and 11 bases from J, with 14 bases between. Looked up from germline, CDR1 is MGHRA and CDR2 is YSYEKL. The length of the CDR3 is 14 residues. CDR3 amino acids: CASSHVGRDPPLHF. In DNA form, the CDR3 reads TGCGCCAGCAGCCACGTGGGCAGGGATCCACCCCTCCACTTT.

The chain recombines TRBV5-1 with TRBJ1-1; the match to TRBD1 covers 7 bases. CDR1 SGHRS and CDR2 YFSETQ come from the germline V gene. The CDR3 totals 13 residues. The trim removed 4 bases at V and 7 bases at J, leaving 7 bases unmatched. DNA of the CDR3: TGCGCCAGCAGCCTCGGACAGGAGTATGAAGCTTTCTTT. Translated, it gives CASSLGQEYEAFF.

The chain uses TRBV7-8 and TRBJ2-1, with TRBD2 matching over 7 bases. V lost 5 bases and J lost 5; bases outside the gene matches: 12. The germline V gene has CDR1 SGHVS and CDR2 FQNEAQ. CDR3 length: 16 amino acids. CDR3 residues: CASSPPRRTSHNEQFF. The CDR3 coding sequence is TGTGCCAGCAGCCCCCCTCGTAGGACTAGTCACAATGAGCAGTTCTTC.

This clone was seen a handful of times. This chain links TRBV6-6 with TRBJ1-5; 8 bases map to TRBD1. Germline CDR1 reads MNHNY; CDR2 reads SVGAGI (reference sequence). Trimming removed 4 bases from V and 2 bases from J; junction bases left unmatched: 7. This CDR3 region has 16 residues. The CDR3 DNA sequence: TGTGCCAGCAGTTCAACCGACAGGGGTGGCAATCAGCCCCAGCATTTT. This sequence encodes CASSSTDRGGNQPQHF.

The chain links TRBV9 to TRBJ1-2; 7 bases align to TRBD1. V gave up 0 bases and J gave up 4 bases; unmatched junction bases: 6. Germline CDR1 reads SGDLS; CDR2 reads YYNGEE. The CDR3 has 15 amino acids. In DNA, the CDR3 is TGTGCCAGCAGCGTAGGGGGGACAGTGACCTATGGCTACACCTTC. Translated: CASSVGGTVTYGYTF.

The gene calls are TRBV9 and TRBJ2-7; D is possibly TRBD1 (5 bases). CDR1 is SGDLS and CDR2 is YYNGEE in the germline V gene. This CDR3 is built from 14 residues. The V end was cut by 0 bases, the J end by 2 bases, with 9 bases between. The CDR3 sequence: CASSVAIGAYEQYF. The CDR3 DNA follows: TGTGCCAGCAGCGTAGCGATAGGGGCCTACGAGCAGTACTTC.

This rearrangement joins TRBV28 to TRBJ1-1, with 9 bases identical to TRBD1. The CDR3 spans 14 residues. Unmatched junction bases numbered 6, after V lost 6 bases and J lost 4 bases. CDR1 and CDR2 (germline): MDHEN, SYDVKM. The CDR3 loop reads CASSPGQGSTEAFF. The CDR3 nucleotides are TGTGCCAGCAGCCCCGGACAGGGGTCCACTGAAGCTTTCTTT.

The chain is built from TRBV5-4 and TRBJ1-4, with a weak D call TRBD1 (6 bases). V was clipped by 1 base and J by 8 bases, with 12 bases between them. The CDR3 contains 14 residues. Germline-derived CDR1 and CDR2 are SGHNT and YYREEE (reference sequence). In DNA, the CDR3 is TGTGCCAGCAGCTTGCCAGGGGCGAGGGAAAAACTGTTTTTT. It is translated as CASSLPGAREKLFF.

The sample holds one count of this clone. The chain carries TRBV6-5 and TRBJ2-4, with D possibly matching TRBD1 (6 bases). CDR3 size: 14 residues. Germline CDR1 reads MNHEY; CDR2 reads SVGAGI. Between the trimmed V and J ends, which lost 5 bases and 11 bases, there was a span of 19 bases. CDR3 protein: CASSTRQASAVQYF. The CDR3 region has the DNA TGTGCCAGCAGTACCAGACAGGCCTCCGCAGTTCAGTACTTC.

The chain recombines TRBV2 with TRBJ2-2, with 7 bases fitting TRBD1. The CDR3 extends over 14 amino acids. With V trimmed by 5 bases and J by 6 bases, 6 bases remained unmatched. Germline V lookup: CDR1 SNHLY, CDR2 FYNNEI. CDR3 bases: TGTGCCAGCAGTATCGACAGGGCGGCCGGGGAGCTGTTTTTT. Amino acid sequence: CASSIDRAAGELFF. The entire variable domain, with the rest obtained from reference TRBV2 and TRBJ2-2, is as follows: EPEVTQTPSHQVTQMGQEVILRCVPISNHLYFYWYRQILGQKVEFLVSFYNNEISEKSEIFDDQFSVERPDGSNFTLKIRSTKLEDSAMYFCASSIDRAAGELFFGEGSRLTVL.

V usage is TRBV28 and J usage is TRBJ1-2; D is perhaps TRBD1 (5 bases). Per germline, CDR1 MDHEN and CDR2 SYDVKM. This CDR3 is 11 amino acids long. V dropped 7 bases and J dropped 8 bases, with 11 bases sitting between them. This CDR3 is CASTQGRGYTF. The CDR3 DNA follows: TGTGCCAGCACTCAGGGTAGAGGCTACACCTTC.

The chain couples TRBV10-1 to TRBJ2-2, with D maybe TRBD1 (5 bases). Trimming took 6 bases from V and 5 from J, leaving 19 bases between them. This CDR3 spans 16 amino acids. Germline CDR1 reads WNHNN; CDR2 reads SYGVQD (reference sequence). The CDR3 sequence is CASSDRSRVRTGELFF. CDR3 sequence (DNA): TGCGCCAGCAGCGATAGGTCCAGGGTCCGGACCGGGGAGCTGTTTTTT.

The CDR3 coding sequence is TGTGCCAGCAGCTTGGCCAAGAGGACAGGAGGTGTCTACGAGCAGTACTTC. Amino acid sequence: CASSLAKRTGGVYEQYF. The rearrangement links TRBV5-4 to TRBJ2-7, with 7 bases matching TRBD1. The junction had 12 bases not matched to a gene; V was cut back by 0 bases and J by 3 bases. CDR3 length: 17 residues. The germline gives CDR1 SGHNT, CDR2 YYREEE (reference sequence).

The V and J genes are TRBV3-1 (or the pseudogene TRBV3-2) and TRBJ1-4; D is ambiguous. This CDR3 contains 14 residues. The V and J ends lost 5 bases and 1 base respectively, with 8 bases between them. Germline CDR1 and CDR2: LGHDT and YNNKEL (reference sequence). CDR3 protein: CASSSTGTNEKLFF. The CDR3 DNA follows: TGTGCCAGCAGCTCGACGGGAACTAATGAAAAACTGTTTTTT.

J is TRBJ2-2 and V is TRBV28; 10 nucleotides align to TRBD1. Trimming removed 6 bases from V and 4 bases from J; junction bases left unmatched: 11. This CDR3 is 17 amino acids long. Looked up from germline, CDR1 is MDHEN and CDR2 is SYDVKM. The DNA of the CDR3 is TGTGCCAGCAGCGGAACCGGGACAGGGGCCGTCACCGGGGAGCTGTTTTTT. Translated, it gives CASSGTGTGAVTGELFF.

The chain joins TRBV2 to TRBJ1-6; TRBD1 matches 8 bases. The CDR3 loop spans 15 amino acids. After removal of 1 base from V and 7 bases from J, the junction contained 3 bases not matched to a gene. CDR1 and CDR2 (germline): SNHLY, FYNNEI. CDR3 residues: CASSEVGQENSPLHF. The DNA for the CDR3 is TGTGCCAGCAGTGAAGTGGGACAGGAGAATTCACCCCTCCACTTT.

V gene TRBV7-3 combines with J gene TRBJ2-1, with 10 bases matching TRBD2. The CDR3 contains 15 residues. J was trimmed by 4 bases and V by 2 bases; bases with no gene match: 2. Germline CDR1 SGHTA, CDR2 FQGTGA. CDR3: CASSLGTSEYNEQFF. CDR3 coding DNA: TGTGCCAGCAGCTTAGGGACTAGCGAGTACAATGAGCAGTTCTTC.